This TCR beta chain emerged from a study of T cell clones after liver transplantation. The wider study: Immunosuppression withdrawal was tried within 2 years after liver transplantation in this trial. Subjects received no induction therapy and standard immunosuppression until randomization at 12-24 months post-transplant.

Sequencing was performed with immunoSEQ multiplex PCR; in TCRdb, only in-frame clones are kept and a portion is missing. The sample includes roughly 120,000 clones, approximately 90% of them seen just once. To note about this clone: The target antigen is unknown.

Deletions cut 6 bases from V and 3 bases from J, with 18 bases between. The CDR3 extends over 15 amino acids. Germline CDR1 and CDR2: MNHEY and SVGAGI. Study findings and constraints: Post-transplant time points were not standardized, so conclusions are preliminary. Post-transplant, graft-donor-reactive CD4 TCRbeta sequences in blood dropped significantly in 5 of 8 subjects.

This chain uses TRBV6-5 with TRBJ2-7, with a possible D match to TRBD2 (5 bases). This TCR was recovered from a human patient who received a liver transplant. These T cells may partly come from the graft donor. Sample: CD4+ T cells from blood, taken 12 months after liver transplant. The CDR3 sequence: CASSWTSGTYYEQYF. As DNA, the CDR3 is TGTGCCAGCAGCTGGACGAGCGGAACTTACTACGAGCAGTACTTC.